Following are 6 T cell receptor beta chains from one sample sequenced in a study of post-analysis software for immune sequencing data. Study-level points and caveats: Controls had lower frequencies than patients of a handful of TRBV segments, which included TRBV5-6, TRBV5-1 and TRBV20-1.

These receptors have no known antigen. Carried by the TCR beta cDNA libraries were unique molecular identifiers. MiXCR, applied by TCRdb to the PCR reads, yields one record per CDR3 protein. The repertoire holds roughly 800,000 distinct CDR3 sequences, with about 53% as singletons. The sample was blood. These TCRs come from a girl aged 10 to 17 with multiple sclerosis.

The rearrangement joins TRBV7-9 to TRBJ1-2; D is unclear. V dropped 8 bases and J dropped 2 bases, with 9 bases sitting between them. CDR1 and CDR2 from the germline V gene are SEHNR and FQNEAQ (reference sequence). This CDR3 contains 12 residues. CDR3 amino acids: CASGEANYGYTF. CDR3 in DNA: TGTGCCAGCGGTGAGGCGAACTATGGCTACACCTTC.

The chain carries TRBV28 and TRBJ2-7; 7 bases line up with TRBD1. In germline, CDR1 is MDHEN, CDR2 SYDVKM. J gave up 0 bases and V 3 bases, and 5 bases lay outside the gene matches. This CDR3 is 15 amino acids long. This CDR3 reads CASSFQGQFSYEQYF. In DNA, the CDR3 is TGTGCCAGCAGTTTTCAGGGACAGTTCTCCTACGAGCAGTACTTC.

The rearrangement joins TRBV20-1 to TRBJ2-3; no firm D call. CDR1 and CDR2 from the germline V gene are DFQATT and SNEGSKA (reference sequence). The V end lost 2 bases, the J end lost 2 bases, and 11 bases lay between the germline ends. The CDR3 totals 14 residues. CDR3 sequence: CSARKALVTDTQYF. The CDR3 DNA reads as TGCAGTGCTAGAAAAGCGCTCGTCACAGATACGCAGTATTTT.

CDR3 loop: CATSRDEAGYTF. CDR3 nucleotides: TGTGCCACCAGCAGAGATGAGGCCGGCTACACCTTC. The V gene is TRBV15, the J gene TRBJ1-2; D gene ambiguous. V lost 0 bases and J 8 bases, leaving 7 bases between the germline ends. The germline V gene encodes CDR1 LNHNV and CDR2 YYDKDF (reference sequence). The CDR3 length is 12 residues.

V gene TRBV5-5 combines with J gene TRBJ2-7; 14 bases fit TRBD2. The CDR3 sequence is 18 residues long. In germline, CDR1 is SGHKS, CDR2 YYEKEE (reference sequence). V dropped 6 bases and J dropped 4; count of bases not matched to a gene: 15. The CDR3 DNA follows: TGTGCCAGCAACATCAGGGTACGAGGGACTAGCGGGAGTTACGAGCAGTACTTC. It codes for CASNIRVRGTSGSYEQYF.

The CDR3 coding sequence is TGTGCCAGCTCACCACCGTCCACGGGAGGGCGATACGAGCAGTACTTC. It codes for CASSPPSTGGRYEQYF. The chain recombines TRBV18 with TRBJ2-5; 8 positions match TRBD2. The J call could be wrong; TRBJ2-7 is a better fit for the DNA end. Germline V gene data show CDR1 as KGHSH and CDR2 as LQKENI. There are 16 residues in the CDR3.